This TCR beta chain was documented in a study of blood T cell repertoires in COVID-19. The V gene's germline CDR1 is SGHRS and CDR2 YFSETQ. The CDR3 consists of 12 residues. V was cut by 5 bases and J by 1 base, with 7 bases left in between. This clone was picked up a small number of times. The assay was immunoSEQ multiplex PCR, and TCRdb's table has in-frame clones only and misses some. The table lists about 13,000 clones, over 75% of them singletons. The receptor was derived from a human donor in a cohort sampled during active COVID-19. The sequenced sample was peripheral blood. The rearrangement links TRBV5-1 to TRBJ2-7, with D uncertain. CDR3 sequence reads: CASRAESYEQYF. CDR3 DNA sequence: TGCGCCAGCAGGGCGGAGTCCTACGAGCAGTACTTC.